The following is a T cell receptor (beta chain) sequence with its context. The antigen is undetermined. Measured with immunoSEQ multiplex PCR; TCRdb has only the in-frame clones, and not every one. Here the sample spans tens of thousands of clones, around 88% being singletons. This record comes from a study of OX40 agonist ivuxolimab in advanced cancers. For the study at large: All patients had ivuxolimab intravenously every 2 weeks at 0.01 to 10 mg/kg. Prior therapy, whether anti-PD-1, anti-PD-L1 or anti-CTLA-4, was allowed, and roughly 40% had some.

Trimming pared 3 bases from V and 6 bases from J, leaving 17 bases between. Germline CDR1 MGHRA, CDR2 YSYEKL. The CDR3 has 15 residues. Study conclusions and caveats: Among the lowest peripheral clonal expansion occurred in 0.1-3.0 mg/kg partial responders. CD4+ T cells averaged fewer expanded clones than CD8+ T cells.

The rearrangement joins TRBV4-1 to TRBJ1-1; possible D gene TRBD1, 6 bases. This receptor was obtained from an adult with an advanced solid tumor such as melanoma, head and neck, liver or kidney cancer. This material consisted of CD4+ or CD8+ T cells sorted from blood, taken in a trial of the OX40 agonist ivuxolimab. The DNA for the CDR3 is TGCGCCAGCAGCCACTCCGGAACCGGGACACCTGAAGCTTTCTTT. The encoded protein is CASSHSGTGTPEAFF.